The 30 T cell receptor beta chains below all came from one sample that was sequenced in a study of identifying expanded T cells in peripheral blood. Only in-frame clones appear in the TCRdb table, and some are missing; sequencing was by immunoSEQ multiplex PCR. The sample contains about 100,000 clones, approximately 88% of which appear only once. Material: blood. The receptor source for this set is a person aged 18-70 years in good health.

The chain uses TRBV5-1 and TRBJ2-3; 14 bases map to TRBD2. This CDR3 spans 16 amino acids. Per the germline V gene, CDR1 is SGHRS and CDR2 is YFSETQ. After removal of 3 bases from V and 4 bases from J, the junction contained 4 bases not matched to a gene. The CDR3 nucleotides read TGCGCCAGCAGCTCGGGGACTAGCGGGAGTCCAGATACGCAGTATTTT. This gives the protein CASSSGTSGSPDTQYF. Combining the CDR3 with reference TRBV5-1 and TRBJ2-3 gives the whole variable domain KAGVTQTPRYLIKTRGQQVTLSCSPISGHRSVSWYQQTPGQGLQFLFEYFSETQRNKGNFPGRFSGRQFSNSRSEMNVSTLELGDSALYLCASSSGTSGSPDTQYFGPGTRLTVL.

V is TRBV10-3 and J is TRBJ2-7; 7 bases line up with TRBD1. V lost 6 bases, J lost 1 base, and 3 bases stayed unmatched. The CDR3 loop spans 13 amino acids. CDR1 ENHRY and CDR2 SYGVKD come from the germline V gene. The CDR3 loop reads CAIRGQASYEQYF. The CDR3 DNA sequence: TGTGCCATCAGAGGACAGGCATCCTACGAGCAGTACTTC.

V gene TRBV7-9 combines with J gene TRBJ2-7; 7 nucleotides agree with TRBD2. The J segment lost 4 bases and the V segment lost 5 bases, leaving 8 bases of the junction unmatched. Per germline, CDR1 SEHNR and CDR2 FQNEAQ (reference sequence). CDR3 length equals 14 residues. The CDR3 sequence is CASSESGTEYEQYF. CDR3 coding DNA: TGTGCCAGCAGCGAAAGCGGGACTGAATACGAGCAGTACTTC.

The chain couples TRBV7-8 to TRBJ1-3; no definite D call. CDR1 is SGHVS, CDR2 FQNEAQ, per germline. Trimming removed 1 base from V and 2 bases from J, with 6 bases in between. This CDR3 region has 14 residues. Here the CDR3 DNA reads TGTGCCAGCAGCTTAGGGCCCGCTGGAAACACCATATATTTT. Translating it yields CASSLGPAGNTIYF.

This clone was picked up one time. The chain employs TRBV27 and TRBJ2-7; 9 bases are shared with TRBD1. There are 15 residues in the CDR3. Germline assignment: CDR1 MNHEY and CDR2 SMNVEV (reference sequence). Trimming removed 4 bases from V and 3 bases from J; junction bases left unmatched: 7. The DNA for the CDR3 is TGTGCCAGCAGTTCCACGTTGACAGGGGGCTACGAGCAGTACTTC. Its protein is CASSSTLTGGYEQYF.

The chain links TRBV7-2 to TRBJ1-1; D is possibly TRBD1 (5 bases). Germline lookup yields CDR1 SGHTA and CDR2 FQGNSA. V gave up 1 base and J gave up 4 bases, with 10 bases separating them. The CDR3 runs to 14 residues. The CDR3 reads CASSLEGRITEAFF. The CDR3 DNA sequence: TGTGCCAGCAGCTTAGAGGGGCGGATCACTGAAGCTTTCTTT.

The CDR3 DNA sequence: TGTGCCAGCAGCCCCGCCGGGAAAGACACTGAAGCTTTCTTT. Translated: CASSPAGKDTEAFF. The rearrangement links TRBV11-1 to TRBJ1-1, with unresolved D. Deletions cut 5 bases from V and 3 bases from J, with 13 bases between. The germline CDR1 and CDR2 sequences are SGHAT and FQDESV (reference sequence). The CDR3 is 14 amino acids.

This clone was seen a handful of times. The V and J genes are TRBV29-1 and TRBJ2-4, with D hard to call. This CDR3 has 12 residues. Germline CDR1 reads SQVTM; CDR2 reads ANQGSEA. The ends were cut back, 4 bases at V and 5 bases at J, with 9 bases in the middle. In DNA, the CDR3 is TGCAGCGTTGTAAGGAATCAAAACATTCAGTACTTC. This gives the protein CSVVRNQNIQYF.

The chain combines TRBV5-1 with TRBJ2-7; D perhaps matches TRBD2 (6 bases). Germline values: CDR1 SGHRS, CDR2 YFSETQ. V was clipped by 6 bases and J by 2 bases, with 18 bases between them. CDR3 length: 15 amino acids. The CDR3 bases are TGCGCCAGCACCCCCGAGAGCGGGCAAACCTACGAGCAGTACTTC. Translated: CASTPESGQTYEQYF.

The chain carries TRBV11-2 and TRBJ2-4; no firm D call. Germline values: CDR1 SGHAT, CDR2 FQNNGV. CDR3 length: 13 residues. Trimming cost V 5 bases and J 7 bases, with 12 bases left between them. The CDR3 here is CASSTSDGNIQYF. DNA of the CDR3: TGTGCCAGCAGCACTTCCGACGGGAACATTCAGTACTTC.

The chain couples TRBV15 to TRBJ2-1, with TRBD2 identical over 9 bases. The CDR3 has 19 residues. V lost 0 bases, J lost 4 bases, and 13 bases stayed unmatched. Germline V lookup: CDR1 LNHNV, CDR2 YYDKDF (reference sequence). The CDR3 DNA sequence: TGTGCCACCAGCAGAGATCGCGGTAGCGGGGGAGGAATTTACAATGAGCAGTTCTTC. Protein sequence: CATSRDRGSGGGIYNEQFF. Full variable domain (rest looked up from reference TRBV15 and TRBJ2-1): DAMVIQNPRYQVTQFGKPVTLSCSQTLNHNVMYWYQQKSSQAPKLLFHYYDKDFNNEADTPDNFQSRRPNTSFCFLDIRSPGLGDTAMYLCATSRDRGSGGGIYNEQFFGPGTRLTVL.

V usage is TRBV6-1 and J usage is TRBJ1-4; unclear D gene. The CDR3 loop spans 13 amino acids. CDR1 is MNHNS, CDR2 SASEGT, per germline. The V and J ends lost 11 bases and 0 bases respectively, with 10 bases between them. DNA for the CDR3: TGTGCCTCTACCGCTTCAACTAATGAAAAACTGTTTTTT. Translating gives CASTASTNEKLFF.

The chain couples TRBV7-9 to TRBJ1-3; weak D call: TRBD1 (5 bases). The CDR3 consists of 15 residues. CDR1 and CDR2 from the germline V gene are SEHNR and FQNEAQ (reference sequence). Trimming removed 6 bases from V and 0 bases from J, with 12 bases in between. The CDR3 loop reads CASSPRASSGNTIYF. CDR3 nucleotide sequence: TGTGCCAGCAGTCCCAGGGCTAGCTCTGGAAACACCATATATTTT.

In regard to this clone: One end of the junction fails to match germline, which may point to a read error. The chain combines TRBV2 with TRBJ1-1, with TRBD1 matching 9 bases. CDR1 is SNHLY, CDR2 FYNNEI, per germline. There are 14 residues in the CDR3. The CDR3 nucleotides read TGTGCCAGCAGGGAAGACAGGGGGGTCGCTGAAGCTTTCTTT. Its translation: CASREDRGVAEAFF.

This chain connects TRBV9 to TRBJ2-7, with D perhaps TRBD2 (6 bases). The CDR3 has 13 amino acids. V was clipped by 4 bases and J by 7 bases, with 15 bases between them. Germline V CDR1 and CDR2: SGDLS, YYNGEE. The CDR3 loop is CASSRGWEGEQYF. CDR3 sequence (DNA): TGTGCCAGCAGCCGGGGGTGGGAAGGGGAGCAGTACTTC.

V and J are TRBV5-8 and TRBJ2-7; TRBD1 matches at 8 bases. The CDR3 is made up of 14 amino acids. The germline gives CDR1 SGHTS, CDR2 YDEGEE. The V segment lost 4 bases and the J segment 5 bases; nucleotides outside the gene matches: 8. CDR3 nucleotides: TGTGCCAGCAGCCCCGGACAGGGTCTCGACGAGCAGTACTTC. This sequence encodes CASSPGQGLDEQYF.

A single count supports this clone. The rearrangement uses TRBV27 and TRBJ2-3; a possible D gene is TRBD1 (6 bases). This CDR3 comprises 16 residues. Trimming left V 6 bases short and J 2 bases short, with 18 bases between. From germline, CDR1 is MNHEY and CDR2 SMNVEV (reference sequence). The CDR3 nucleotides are TGTGCCAGCAGCAACAGGGCAGTGAGGGTCACAGATACGCAGTATTTT. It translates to CASSNRAVRVTDTQYF.

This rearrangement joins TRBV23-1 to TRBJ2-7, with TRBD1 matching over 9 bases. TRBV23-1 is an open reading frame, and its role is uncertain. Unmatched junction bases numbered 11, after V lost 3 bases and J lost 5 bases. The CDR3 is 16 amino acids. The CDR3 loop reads CASSHNTGGNANEQYF. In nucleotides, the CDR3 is TGCGCCAGCAGTCATAACACAGGGGGCAACGCTAACGAGCAGTACTTC.

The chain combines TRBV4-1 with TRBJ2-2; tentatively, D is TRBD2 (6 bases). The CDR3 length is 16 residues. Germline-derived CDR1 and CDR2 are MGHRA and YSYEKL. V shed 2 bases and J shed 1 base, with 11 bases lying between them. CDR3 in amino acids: CASSQNPSVNTGELFF. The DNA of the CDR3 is TGCGCCAGCAGCCAAAACCCTAGCGTGAACACCGGGGAGCTGTTTTTT.

The CDR3: CASSLASSGAGDTQYF. In DNA form, the CDR3 reads TGCGCCAGCAGCCTGGCCTCTAGCGGGGCTGGAGATACGCAGTATTTT. This chain joins TRBV5-1 and TRBJ2-3; 9 bases fit TRBD2. CDR1 SGHRS and CDR2 YFSETQ come from the germline V gene. Losses at the gene ends were 4 bases for V and 5 bases for J; bases not matched to a gene: 11. The CDR3 is made up of 16 amino acids.

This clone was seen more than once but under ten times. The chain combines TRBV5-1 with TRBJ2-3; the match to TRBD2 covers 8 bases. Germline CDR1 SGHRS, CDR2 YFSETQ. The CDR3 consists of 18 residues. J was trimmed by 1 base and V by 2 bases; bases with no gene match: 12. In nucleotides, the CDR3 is TGCGCCAGCAGCTTTACTAGCGGCACAAGCGGGGGCACAGATACGCAGTATTTT. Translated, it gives CASSFTSGTSGGTDTQYF.

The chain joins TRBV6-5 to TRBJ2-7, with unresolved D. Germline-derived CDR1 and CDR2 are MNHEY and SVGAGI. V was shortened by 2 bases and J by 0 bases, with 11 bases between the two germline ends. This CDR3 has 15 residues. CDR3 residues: CASSYDVDNSYEQYF. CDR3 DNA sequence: TGTGCCAGCAGTTACGATGTAGATAACTCCTACGAGCAGTACTTC.

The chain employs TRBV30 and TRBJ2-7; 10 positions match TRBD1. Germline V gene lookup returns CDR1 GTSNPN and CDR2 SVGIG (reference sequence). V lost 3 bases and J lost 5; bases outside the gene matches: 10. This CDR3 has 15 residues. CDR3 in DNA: TGTGCCTGGAGCGCGACAGGGGGCTTAGTCAACGAGCAGTACTTC. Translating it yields CAWSATGGLVNEQYF.

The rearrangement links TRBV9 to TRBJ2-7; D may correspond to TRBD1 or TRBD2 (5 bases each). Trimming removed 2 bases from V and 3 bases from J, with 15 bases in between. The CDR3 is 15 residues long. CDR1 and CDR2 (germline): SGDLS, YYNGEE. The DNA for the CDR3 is TGTGCCAGCAGCGTGGGGGACGGACTGATCTACGAGCAGTACTTC. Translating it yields CASSVGDGLIYEQYF. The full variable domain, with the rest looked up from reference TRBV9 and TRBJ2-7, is DSGVTQTPKHLITATGQRVTLRCSPRSGDLSVYWYQQSLDQGLQFLIQYYNGEERAKGNILERFSAQQFPDLHSELNLSSLELGDSALYFCASSVGDGLIYEQYFGPGTRLTVT.

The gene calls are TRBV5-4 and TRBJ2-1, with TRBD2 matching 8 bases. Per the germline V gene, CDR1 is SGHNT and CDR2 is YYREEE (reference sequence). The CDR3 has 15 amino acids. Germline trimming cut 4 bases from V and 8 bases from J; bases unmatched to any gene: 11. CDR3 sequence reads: CASSRNAGGGDEQFF. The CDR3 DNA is TGTGCCAGCAGCCGAAACGCGGGGGGCGGGGATGAGCAGTTCTTC.

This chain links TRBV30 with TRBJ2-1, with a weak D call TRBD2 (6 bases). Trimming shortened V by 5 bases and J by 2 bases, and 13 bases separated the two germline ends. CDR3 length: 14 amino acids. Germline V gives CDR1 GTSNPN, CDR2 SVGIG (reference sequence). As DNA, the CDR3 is TGTGCCTGGGCCCGGGACTGGACCTACAATGAGCAGTTCTTC. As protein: CAWARDWTYNEQFF.

DNA for the CDR3: TGTGCCAGCAGTTGGGACAGGGGACAAAATGAGCAGTTCTTC. This sequence encodes CASSWDRGQNEQFF. This chain joins TRBV6-6 and TRBJ2-1, with 10 positions matching TRBD1. Per the germline V gene, CDR1 is MNHNY and CDR2 is SVGAGI (reference sequence). With 4 bases clipped from V and 7 bases from J, the junction kept 4 bases outside the gene matches. The CDR3 is 14 amino acids.

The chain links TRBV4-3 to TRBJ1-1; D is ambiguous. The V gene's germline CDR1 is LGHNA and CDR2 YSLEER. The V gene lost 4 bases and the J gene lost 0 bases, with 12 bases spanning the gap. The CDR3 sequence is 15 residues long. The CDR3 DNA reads TGCGCCAGCAGCCCTTCTGTTCTGATGAACACTGAAGCTTTCTTT. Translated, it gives CASSPSVLMNTEAFF.

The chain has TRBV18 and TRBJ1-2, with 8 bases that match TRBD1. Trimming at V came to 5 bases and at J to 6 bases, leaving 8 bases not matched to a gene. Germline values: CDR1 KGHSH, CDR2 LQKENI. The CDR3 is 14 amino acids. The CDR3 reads CASSGPGGFDGYTF. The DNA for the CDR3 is TGTGCCAGCTCAGGACCAGGGGGCTTCGATGGCTACACCTTC.

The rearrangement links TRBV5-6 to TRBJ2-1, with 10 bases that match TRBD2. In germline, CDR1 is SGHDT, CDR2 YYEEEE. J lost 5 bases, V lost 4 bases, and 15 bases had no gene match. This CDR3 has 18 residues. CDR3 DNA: TGTGCCAGCAGCGCCGGGACTAGCGAAATGTGGGCCAACAATGAGCAGTTCTTC. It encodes CASSAGTSEMWANNEQFF.